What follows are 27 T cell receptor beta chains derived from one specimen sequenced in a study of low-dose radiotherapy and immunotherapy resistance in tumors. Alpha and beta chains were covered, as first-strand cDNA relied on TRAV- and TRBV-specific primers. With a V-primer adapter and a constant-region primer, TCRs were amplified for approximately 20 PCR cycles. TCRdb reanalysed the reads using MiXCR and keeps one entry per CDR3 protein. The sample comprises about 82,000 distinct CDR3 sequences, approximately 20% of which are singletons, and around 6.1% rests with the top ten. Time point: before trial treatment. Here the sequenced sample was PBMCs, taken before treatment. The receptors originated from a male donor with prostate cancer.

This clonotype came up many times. This chain's CDR3 is CATRGVSGANVLTF. The CDR3 DNA reads TGTGCCACCAGAGGGGTCTCTGGGGCCAACGTCCTGACTTTC. The chain uses TRBV6-2 or TRBV6-3 and TRBJ2-6; D may match TRBD1 or TRBD2 (5 bases each). Per the germline V gene, CDR1 is MNHEY and CDR2 is SVGEGT. V dropped 10 bases and J dropped 0 bases, with 10 bases sitting between them. The CDR3 spans 14 residues.

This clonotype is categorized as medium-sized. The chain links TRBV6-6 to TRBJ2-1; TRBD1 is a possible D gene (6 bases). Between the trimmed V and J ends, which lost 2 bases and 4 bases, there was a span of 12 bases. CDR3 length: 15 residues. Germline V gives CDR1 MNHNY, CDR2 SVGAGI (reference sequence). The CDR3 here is CASSYLRGGYNEQFF. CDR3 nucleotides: TGTGCCAGCAGTTACCTCAGAGGGGGATACAATGAGCAGTTCTTC.

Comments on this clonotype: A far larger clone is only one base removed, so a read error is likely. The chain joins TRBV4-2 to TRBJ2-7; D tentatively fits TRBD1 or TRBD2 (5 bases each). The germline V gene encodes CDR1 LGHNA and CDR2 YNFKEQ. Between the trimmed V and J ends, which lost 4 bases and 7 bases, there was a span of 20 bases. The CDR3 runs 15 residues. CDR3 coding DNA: TGTGCCAGCAGCCCGAAACGGGACGGGAACAATGAGCAGTACTTC. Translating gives CASSPKRDGNNEQYF.

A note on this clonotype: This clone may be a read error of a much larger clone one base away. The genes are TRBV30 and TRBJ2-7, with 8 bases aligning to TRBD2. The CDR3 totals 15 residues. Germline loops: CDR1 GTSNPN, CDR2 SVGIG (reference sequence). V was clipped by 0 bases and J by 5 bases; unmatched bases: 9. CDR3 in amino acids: CAWSVTTGGIDEQYF. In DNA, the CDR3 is TGTGCCTGGAGTGTGACCACGGGGGGGATAGACGAGCAGTACTTC.

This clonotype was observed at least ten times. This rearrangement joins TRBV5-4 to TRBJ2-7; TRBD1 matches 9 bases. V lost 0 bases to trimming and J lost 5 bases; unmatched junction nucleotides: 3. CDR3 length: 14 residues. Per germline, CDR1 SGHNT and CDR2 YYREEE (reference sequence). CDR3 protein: CASSLDRGLDEQYF. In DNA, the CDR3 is TGTGCCAGCAGCTTGGACAGGGGGCTGGACGAGCAGTACTTC.

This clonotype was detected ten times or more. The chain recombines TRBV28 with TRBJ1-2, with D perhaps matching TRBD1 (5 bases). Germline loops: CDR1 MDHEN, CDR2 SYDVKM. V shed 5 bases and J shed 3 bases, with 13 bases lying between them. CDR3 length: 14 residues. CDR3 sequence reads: CASSAPGTDYGYTF. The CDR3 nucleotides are TGTGCCAGCAGTGCGCCCGGGACCGACTATGGCTACACCTTC.

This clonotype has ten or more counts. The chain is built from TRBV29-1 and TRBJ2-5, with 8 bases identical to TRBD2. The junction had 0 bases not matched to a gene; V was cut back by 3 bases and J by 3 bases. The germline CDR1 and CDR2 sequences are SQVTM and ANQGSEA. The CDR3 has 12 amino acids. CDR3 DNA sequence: TGCAGCGTTGAGCGGGGGGAAGAGACCCAGTACTTC. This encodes CSVERGEETQYF.

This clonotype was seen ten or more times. CDR3 in amino acids: CASSSGLAGGSSTDTQYF. The CDR3 bases are TGTGCCAGCAGCTCGGGACTAGCGGGGGGGTCGAGCACAGATACGCAGTATTTT. This rearrangement joins TRBV6-5 to TRBJ2-3, with 16 bases aligning to TRBD2. Per the germline V gene, CDR1 is MNHEY and CDR2 is SVGAGI. This CDR3 has 18 residues. With 6 bases clipped from V and 0 bases from J, the junction kept 6 bases outside the gene matches.

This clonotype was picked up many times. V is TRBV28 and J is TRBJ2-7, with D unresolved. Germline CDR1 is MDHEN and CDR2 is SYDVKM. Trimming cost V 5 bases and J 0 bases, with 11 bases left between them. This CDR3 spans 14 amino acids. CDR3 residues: CASSPLMASYEQYF. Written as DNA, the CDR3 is TGTGCCAGCAGTCCTCTTATGGCCTCCTACGAGCAGTACTTC.

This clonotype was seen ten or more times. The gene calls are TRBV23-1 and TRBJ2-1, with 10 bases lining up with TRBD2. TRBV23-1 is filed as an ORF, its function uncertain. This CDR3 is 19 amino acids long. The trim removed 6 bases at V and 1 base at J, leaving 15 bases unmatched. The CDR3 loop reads CASSPGGTSVVRSYNEQFF. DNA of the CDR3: TGCGCCAGCAGCCCTGGGGGGACTAGCGTTGTTCGGTCCTACAATGAGCAGTTCTTC.

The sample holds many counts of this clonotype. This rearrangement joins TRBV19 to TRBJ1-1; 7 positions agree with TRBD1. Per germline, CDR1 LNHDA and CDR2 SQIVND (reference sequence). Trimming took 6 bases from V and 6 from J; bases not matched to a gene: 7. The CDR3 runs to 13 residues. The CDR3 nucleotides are TGTGCCAGTAGGAACAGGGGCGGCCCTGAAGCTTTCTTT. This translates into CASRNRGGPEAFF.

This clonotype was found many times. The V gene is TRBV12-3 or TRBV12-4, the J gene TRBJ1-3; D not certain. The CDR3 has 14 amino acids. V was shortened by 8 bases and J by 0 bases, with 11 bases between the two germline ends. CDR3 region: CASVDIGSGNTIYF. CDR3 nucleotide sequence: TGTGCCAGCGTCGATATCGGCTCTGGAAACACCATATATTTT.

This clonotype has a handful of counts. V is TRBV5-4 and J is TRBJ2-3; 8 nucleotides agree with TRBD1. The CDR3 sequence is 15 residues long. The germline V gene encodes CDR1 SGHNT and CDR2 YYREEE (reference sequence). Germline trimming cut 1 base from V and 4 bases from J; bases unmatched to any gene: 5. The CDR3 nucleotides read TGTGCCAGCAGCTTGAGCGTACAGGGGGCAGATACGCAGTATTTT. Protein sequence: CASSLSVQGADTQYF.

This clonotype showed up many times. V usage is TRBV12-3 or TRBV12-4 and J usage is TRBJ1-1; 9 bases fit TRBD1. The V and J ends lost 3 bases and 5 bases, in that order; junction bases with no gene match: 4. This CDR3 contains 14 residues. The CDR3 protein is CASSFSQGATEAFF. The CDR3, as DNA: TGTGCCAGCAGTTTCTCACAGGGGGCTACTGAAGCTTTCTTT.

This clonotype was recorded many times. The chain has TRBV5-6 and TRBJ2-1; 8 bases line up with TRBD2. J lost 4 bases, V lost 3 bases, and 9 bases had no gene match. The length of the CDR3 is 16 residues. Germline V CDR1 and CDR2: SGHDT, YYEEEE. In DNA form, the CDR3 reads TGTGCCAGCAGCTGGGGGGGTAGCGGGGAATACAATGAGCAGTTCTTC. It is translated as CASSWGGSGEYNEQFF.

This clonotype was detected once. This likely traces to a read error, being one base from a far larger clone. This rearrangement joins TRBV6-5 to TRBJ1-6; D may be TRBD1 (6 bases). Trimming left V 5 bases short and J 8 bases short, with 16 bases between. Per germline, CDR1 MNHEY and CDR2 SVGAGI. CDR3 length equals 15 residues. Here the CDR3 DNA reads TGTGCCAGCAGTCGAATCCCGGGACAAGATTCACCCCTCCACTTT. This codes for CASSRIPGQDSPLHF.

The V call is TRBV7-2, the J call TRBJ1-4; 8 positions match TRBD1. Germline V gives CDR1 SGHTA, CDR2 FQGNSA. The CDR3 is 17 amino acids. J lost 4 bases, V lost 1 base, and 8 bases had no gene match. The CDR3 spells CASSLVPQGAVNEKLFF. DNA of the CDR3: TGTGCCAGCAGCTTAGTCCCCCAGGGGGCGGTTAATGAAAAACTGTTTTTT.

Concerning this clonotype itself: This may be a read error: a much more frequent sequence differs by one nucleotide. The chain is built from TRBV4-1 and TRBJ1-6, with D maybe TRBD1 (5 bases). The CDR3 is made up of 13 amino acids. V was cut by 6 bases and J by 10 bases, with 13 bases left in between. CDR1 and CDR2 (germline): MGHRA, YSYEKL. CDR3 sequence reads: CASRAGLISPLHF. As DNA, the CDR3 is TGCGCCAGCAGGGCAGGGCTAATCTCACCCCTCCACTTT.

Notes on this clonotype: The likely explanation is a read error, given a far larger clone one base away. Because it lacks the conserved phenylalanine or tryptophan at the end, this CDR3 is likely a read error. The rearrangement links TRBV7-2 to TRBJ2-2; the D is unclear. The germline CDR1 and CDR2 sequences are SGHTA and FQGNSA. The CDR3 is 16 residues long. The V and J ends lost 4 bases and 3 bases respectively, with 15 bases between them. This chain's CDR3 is CASSSSGVAYTGELFL. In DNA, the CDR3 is TGTGCCAGCAGCTCCTCAGGTGTGGCTTACACCGGGGAGCTGTTTTTA.

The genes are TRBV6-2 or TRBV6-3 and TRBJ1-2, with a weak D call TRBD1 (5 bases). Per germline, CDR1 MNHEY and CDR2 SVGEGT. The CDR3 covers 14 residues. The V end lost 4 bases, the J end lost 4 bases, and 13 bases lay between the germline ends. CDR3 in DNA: TGTGCCAGCAGTTTCCTGACCCAGGGCTATGGCTACACCTTC. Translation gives CASSFLTQGYGYTF.

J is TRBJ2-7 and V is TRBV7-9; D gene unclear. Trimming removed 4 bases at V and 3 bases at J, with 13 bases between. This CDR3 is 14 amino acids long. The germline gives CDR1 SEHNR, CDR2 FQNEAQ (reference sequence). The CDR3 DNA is TGTGCCAGCAGCTCTTACGGCACCAGCTACGAGCAGTACTTC. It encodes CASSSYGTSYEQYF.

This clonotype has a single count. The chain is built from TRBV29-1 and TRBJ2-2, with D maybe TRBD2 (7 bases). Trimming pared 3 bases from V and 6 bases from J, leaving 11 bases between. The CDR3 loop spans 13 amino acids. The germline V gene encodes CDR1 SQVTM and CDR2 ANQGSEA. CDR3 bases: TGCAGCGTTGATACAGGGAGGGCCGGGGAGCTGTTTTTT. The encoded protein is CSVDTGRAGELFF.

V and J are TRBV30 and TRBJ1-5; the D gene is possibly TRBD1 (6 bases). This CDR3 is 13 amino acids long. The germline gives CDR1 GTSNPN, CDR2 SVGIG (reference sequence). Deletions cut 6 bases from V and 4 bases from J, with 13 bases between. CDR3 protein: CACEGGGNQPQHF. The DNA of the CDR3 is TGTGCCTGCGAGGGGGGGGGAAATCAGCCCCAGCATTTT.

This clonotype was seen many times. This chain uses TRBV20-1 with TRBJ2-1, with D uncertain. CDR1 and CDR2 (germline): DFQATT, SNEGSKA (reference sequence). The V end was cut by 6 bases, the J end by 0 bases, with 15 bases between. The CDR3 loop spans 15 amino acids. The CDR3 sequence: CSALHPRPSYNEQFF. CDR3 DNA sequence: TGCAGTGCGCTACACCCCCGCCCCTCCTACAATGAGCAGTTCTTC.

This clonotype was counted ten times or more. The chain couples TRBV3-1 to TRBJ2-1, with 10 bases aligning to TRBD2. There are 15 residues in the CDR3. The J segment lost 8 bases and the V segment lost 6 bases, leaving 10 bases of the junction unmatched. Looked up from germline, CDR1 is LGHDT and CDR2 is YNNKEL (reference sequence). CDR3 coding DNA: TGTGCCAGCAGGGCCGGGCCTAGCGGGAGCCATGAGCAGTTCTTC. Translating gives CASRAGPSGSHEQFF.

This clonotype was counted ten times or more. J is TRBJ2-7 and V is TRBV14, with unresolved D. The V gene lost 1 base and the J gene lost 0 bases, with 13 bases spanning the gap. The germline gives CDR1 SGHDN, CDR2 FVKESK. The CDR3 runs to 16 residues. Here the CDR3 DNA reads TGTGCCAGCAGCCAAGGGCCCCGCACCCACTCCTACGAGCAGTACTTC. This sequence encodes CASSQGPRTHSYEQYF.

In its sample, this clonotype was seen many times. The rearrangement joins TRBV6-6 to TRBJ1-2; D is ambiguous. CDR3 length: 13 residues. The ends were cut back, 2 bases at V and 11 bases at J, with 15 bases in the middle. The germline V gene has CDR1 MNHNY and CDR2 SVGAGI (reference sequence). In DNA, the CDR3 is TGTGCCAGCAGTTACGACACATCTATCGGGTACACCTTC. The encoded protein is CASSYDTSIGYTF.